Presented here are 30 T cell receptor beta chains from one specimen sequenced in a study of technical replicates of blood from several donors. Data came from immunoSEQ multiplex PCR; TCRdb stores just in-frame clones and leaves some out. The table lists some 54,000 clones, 93% of them singletons. The specimen was PBMCs. These TCRs come from a human donor in good health. Some clones in this sample may be carry-over from other donors' samples.

The CDR3 DNA is TGTGCCAGCATTATTAGGGCTTCGGGGGCCTACGAGCAGTACTTC. It is translated as CASIIRASGAYEQYF. The chain recombines TRBV2 with TRBJ2-7; D is possibly TRBD2 (6 bases). CDR1 is SNHLY, CDR2 FYNNEI, per germline. Trimming removed 7 bases at V and 2 bases at J, with 18 bases between. CDR3 length: 15 amino acids.

The chain couples TRBV7-8 to TRBJ2-1, with D maybe TRBD2 (5 bases). With 8 bases removed from V and 5 bases from J, the gap between germline ends came to 10 bases. The CDR3 is 12 amino acids. Germline V gives CDR1 SGHVS, CDR2 FQNEAQ. The CDR3 nucleotides are TGTGCCAGCGCTAGGCGGGACAATGAGCAGTTCTTC. This sequence encodes CASARRDNEQFF.

This rearrangement joins TRBV2 to TRBJ1-5; the D gene is possibly TRBD1 (5 bases). This CDR3 comprises 13 residues. Germline V gene data show CDR1 as SNHLY and CDR2 as FYNNEI. The V gene lost 10 bases and the J gene lost 0 bases, with 10 bases spanning the gap. Here the CDR3 DNA reads TGTGCCACCACCAGGGATAGCAATCAGCCCCAGCATTTT. This encodes CATTRDSNQPQHF.

This clone was detected only a few times. The chain uses TRBV7-9 and TRBJ1-1, with TRBD1 matching 8 bases. Germline-derived CDR1 and CDR2 are SEHNR and FQNEAQ (reference sequence). This CDR3 spans 14 amino acids. The V and J ends lost 3 bases and 1 base, in that order; junction bases with no gene match: 1. The CDR3 nucleotides are TGTGCCAGCAGCTTTCAGGGGGCGAACACTGAAGCTTTCTTT. Translating it yields CASSFQGANTEAFF.

CDR3 amino acids: CATSRELGQSYEQYF. In DNA, the CDR3 is TGTGCCACCAGCAGAGAATTGGGACAGAGCTACGAGCAGTACTTC. The chain recombines TRBV15 with TRBJ2-7, with 7 nucleotides matching TRBD1. CDR1 and CDR2 (germline): LNHNV, YYDKDF (reference sequence). V dropped 0 bases and J dropped 3; count of bases not matched to a gene: 5. This CDR3 comprises 15 residues.

The chain links TRBV13 to TRBJ2-5; D possibly corresponds to TRBD1 (6 bases). The germline V and J ends were trimmed by 3 bases and 5 bases, with 10 bases remaining between them. The CDR3 contains 13 residues. In germline, CDR1 is PRHDT, CDR2 FYEKMQ (reference sequence). Here the CDR3 reads CASSLTGRETQYF. The CDR3 DNA reads as TGTGCCAGCAGCTTGACAGGACGGGAGACCCAGTACTTC.

To note about this clone: Different DNA sequences within this sample yield the same CDR3. The chain combines TRBV30 with TRBJ2-3; no definite D call. CDR1 is GTSNPN and CDR2 is SVGIG in the germline V gene (reference sequence). This CDR3 has 12 amino acids. V shed 0 bases and J shed 5 bases, with 6 bases lying between them. The CDR3 sequence is CAWSVTVDTQYF. CDR3 nucleotides: TGTGCCTGGAGTGTAACGGTAGATACGCAGTATTTT. Using reference TRBV30 and TRBJ2-3 for the parts outside the CDR3, the full variable domain is SQTIHQWPATLVQPVGSPLSLECTVEGTSNPNLYWYRQAAGRGLQLLFYSVGIGQISSEVPQNLSASRPQDRQFILSSKKLLLSDSGFYLCAWSVTVDTQYFGPGTRLTVL.

This chain uses TRBV7-2 with TRBJ1-2; maybe TRBD1 (6 bases). This CDR3 comprises 12 residues. The V and J ends lost 3 bases and 8 bases respectively, with 10 bases between them. Germline V gene sequence: CDR1 SGHTA, CDR2 FQGNSA. The chain's CDR3 is CASSFEGEGYTF. In nucleotides, the CDR3 is TGTGCCAGCAGCTTTGAGGGGGAGGGCTACACCTTC. The full variable domain, in which reference TRBV7-2 and TRBJ1-2 provide the parts outside the CDR3, is GAGVSQSPSNKVTEKGKDVELRCDPISGHTALYWYRQSLGQGLEFLIYFQGNSAPDKSGLPSDRFSAERTGGSVSTLTIQRTQQEDSAVYLCASSFEGEGYTFGSGTRLTVV.

This clone is a singleton in its sample. The gene calls are TRBV14 and TRBJ1-1; D might be TRBD1 (5 bases). Deletions cut 1 base from V and 5 bases from J, with 8 bases between. The CDR3 extends over 13 amino acids. Looked up from germline, CDR1 is SGHDN and CDR2 is FVKESK. CDR3 DNA sequence: TGTGCCAGCAGCCAAGTCAGGGTTACTGAAGCTTTCTTT. It is translated as CASSQVRVTEAFF.

The V and J genes are TRBV4-2 and TRBJ2-7; TRBD2 agrees at 9 bases. The CDR3 totals 15 residues. V was pared by 8 bases and J by 5 bases, with 13 bases of the junction left unmatched. Per germline, CDR1 LGHNA and CDR2 YNFKEQ. The CDR3 reads CASGSSLAGPHEQYF. The CDR3 nucleotides are TGTGCCAGCGGGTCCTCACTAGCGGGCCCCCACGAGCAGTACTTC.

The gene calls are TRBV5-5 and TRBJ1-5; D is unclear. Germline V lookup: CDR1 SGHKS, CDR2 YYEKEE (reference sequence). This CDR3 has 14 amino acids. With 0 bases removed from V and 5 bases from J, the gap between germline ends came to 9 bases. CDR3 sequence (DNA): TGTGCCAGCAGCTTGGGGCGGAGGGATCAGCCCCAGCATTTT. Protein sequence: CASSLGRRDQPQHF.

This chain connects TRBV7-6 to TRBJ1-5, with D maybe TRBD1 (5 bases). V shed 0 bases and J shed 6 bases, with 15 bases lying between them. Germline values: CDR1 SGHVS, CDR2 FNYEAQ. The CDR3 has 16 amino acids. The CDR3, as DNA: TGTGCCAGCAGCTTAGCGGCGGGGCCCGGGAGTCAGCCCCAGCATTTT. It is translated as CASSLAAGPGSQPQHF.

This rearrangement joins TRBV6-5 to TRBJ1-2; 9 bases are shared with TRBD1. The germline V gene encodes CDR1 MNHEY and CDR2 SVGAGI. The V and J ends lost 5 bases and 4 bases, in that order; junction bases with no gene match: 2. CDR3 length: 13 amino acids. The CDR3 DNA sequence: TGTGCCAGCAGTGAACAGGGGGCCTATGGCTACACCTTC. Translated, it gives CASSEQGAYGYTF.

V gene TRBV7-2 combines with J gene TRBJ1-3; D perhaps matches TRBD1 (6 bases). The CDR3 loop spans 14 amino acids. Germline CDR1 SGHTA, CDR2 FQGNSA. Trimming left V 5 bases short and J 0 bases short, with 8 bases between. The chain's CDR3 is CASSQGTSGNTIYF. The CDR3 nucleotides are TGTGCCAGCAGCCAGGGGACCTCTGGAAACACCATATATTTT.

The chain couples TRBV7-4 to TRBJ1-1, with unresolved D. From germline, CDR1 is SGHVT and CDR2 SQSDAQ. CDR3 length: 11 residues. CDR3 sequence: CSFRPTPEAFF. Here the CDR3 DNA reads TGTTCCTTTCGCCCTACCCCAGAAGCTTTCTTT.

The chain combines TRBV19 with TRBJ1-2; D gene uncertain. CDR1 and CDR2 from the germline V gene are LNHDA and SQIVND (reference sequence). Deletions cut 5 bases from V and 4 bases from J, with 11 bases between. The CDR3 length is 13 residues. This chain's CDR3 is CASSSEISYGYTF. The DNA of the CDR3 is TGTGCCAGTAGTTCTGAGATTAGCTATGGCTACACCTTC. The full variable domain, in which reference TRBV19 and TRBJ1-2 provide the parts outside the CDR3, is DGGITQSPKYLFRKEGQNVTLSCEQNLNHDAMYWYRQDPGQGLRLIYYSQIVNDFQKGDIAEGYSVSREKKESFPLTVTSAQKNPTAFYLCASSSEISYGYTFGSGTRLTVV.

This chain links TRBV5-1 with TRBJ2-1; 9 bases are a match to TRBD2. With 3 bases clipped from V and 5 bases from J, the junction kept 6 bases outside the gene matches. This CDR3 region has 15 residues. The germline gives CDR1 SGHRS, CDR2 YFSETQ. Here the CDR3 reads CASSWLAGGNNEQFF. DNA of the CDR3: TGCGCCAGCAGCTGGTTGGCGGGAGGGAACAATGAGCAGTTCTTC.

The chain links TRBV30 to TRBJ1-2; TRBD1 is a possible D gene (5 bases). Trimming removed 7 bases at V and 8 bases at J, with 14 bases between. The CDR3 runs to 11 residues. In germline, CDR1 is GTSNPN, CDR2 SVGIG (reference sequence). This CDR3 is CASLKWGGYTF. The CDR3 DNA reads TGTGCCTCCTTGAAGTGGGGCGGCTACACCTTC. Variable domain in full (rest from reference TRBV30 and TRBJ1-2): SQTIHQWPATLVQPVGSPLSLECTVEGTSNPNLYWYRQAAGRGLQLLFYSVGIGQISSEVPQNLSASRPQDRQFILSSKKLLLSDSGFYLCASLKWGGYTFGSGTRLTVV.

This sequence joins TRBV4-1 and TRBJ2-7, with 14 bases lining up with TRBD2. The V and J ends lost 6 bases and 1 base, in that order; junction bases with no gene match: 5. Germline loops: CDR1 MGHRA, CDR2 YSYEKL. CDR3 length equals 16 residues. The CDR3 is CASSRGTSGGSYEQYF. The DNA of the CDR3 is TGCGCCAGCAGTCGAGGGACTAGCGGGGGTTCCTACGAGCAGTACTTC.

The CDR3 sequence is CAWGDSYEQYF. CDR3 bases: TGTGCCTGGGGGGACAGCTACGAGCAGTACTTC. This chain uses TRBV30 with TRBJ2-7; 7 bases agree with TRBD1. Germline V gene data show CDR1 as GTSNPN and CDR2 as SVGIG (reference sequence). The junction had 1 base not matched to a gene; V was cut back by 5 bases and J by 3 bases. The CDR3 spans 11 residues.

This clone has just a few counts. The chain recombines TRBV20-1 with TRBJ2-5, with a tentative D call TRBD1 (5 bases). The V gene lost 6 bases and the J gene lost 5 bases, with 10 bases spanning the gap. The CDR3 is made up of 11 amino acids. Germline V gene lookup returns CDR1 DFQATT and CDR2 SNEGSKA (reference sequence). CDR3 region: CSAGKGETQYF. CDR3 sequence (DNA): TGCAGTGCAGGGAAGGGGGAGACCCAGTACTTC.

The rearrangement uses TRBV25-1 and TRBJ1-5; 12 nucleotides align to TRBD1. Trimming cost V 2 bases and J 7 bases; bases outside gene matches: 12. CDR3 size: 18 residues. Germline assignment: CDR1 MGHDK and CDR2 SYGVNS. For the CDR3, the DNA is TGTGCCAGCAGTGAACCCAAACCGGGACAGGGGGCTGAGCAGCCCCAGCATTTT. Amino acids: CASSEPKPGQGAEQPQHF.

The chain employs TRBV7-3 and TRBJ1-6; TRBD1 is a possible D gene (6 bases). CDR1 is SGHTA, CDR2 FQGTGA, per germline. Between the trimmed V and J ends, which lost 2 bases and 10 bases, there was a span of 12 bases. The CDR3 extends over 14 amino acids. CDR3 nucleotide sequence: TGTGCCAGCAGCTTAGATGGGACAAAATCACCCCTCCACTTT. Translation: CASSLDGTKSPLHF.

CDR3 nucleotide sequence: TGTGCCAGCAGACTTGGGACACAAGGATTCGGCTACACCTTC. The encoded protein is CASRLGTQGFGYTF. The J gene is TRBJ1-2, the V gene TRBV28; D may be TRBD1 (6 bases). Germline assignment: CDR1 MDHEN and CDR2 SYDVKM. V lost 6 bases and J lost 8, with 19 bases in between. The CDR3 contains 14 residues.

The chain is built from TRBV7-9 and TRBJ2-7; 7 bases map to TRBD1. V dropped 7 bases and J dropped 4; count of bases not matched to a gene: 7. The CDR3 loop spans 13 amino acids. Germline CDR1 and CDR2: SEHNR and FQNEAQ (reference sequence). CDR3 sequence (DNA): TGTGCCAGCACAGGCCCAGGGGGATACGAGCAGTACTTC. This encodes CASTGPGGYEQYF. Looking up the rest from reference TRBV7-9 and TRBJ2-7 gives the full variable domain: DTGVSQNPRHKITKRGQNVTFRCDPISEHNRLYWYRQTLGQGPEFLTYFQNEAQLEKSRLLSDRFSAERPKGSFSTLEIQRTEQGDSAMYLCASTGPGGYEQYFGPGTRLTVT.

This sequence joins TRBV5-4 and TRBJ1-3; 7 bases align to TRBD1. CDR3 length equals 15 residues. CDR1 SGHNT and CDR2 YYREEE come from the germline V gene (reference sequence). With 5 bases clipped from V and 4 bases from J, the junction kept 9 bases outside the gene matches. The CDR3 DNA reads as TGTGCCAGCAGACCTGCAGGGGGAGCCGGAAACACCATATATTTT. Amino acids: CASRPAGGAGNTIYF.

The chain recombines TRBV9 with TRBJ2-7; no clear D gene. This CDR3 has 16 residues. Trimming took off 0 bases at V and 2 bases at J, with 15 bases between the two ends. Germline loops: CDR1 SGDLS, CDR2 YYNGEE. The CDR3 coding sequence is TGTGCCAGCAGCGTAGCGGTGTTCCTTCCCCCCTACGAGCAGTACTTC. Amino acid sequence: CASSVAVFLPPYEQYF.

The gene calls are TRBV6-6 and TRBJ2-3; TRBD1 matches at 7 bases. CDR1 MNHNY and CDR2 SVGAGI come from the germline V gene (reference sequence). The CDR3 consists of 14 residues. V dropped 10 bases and J dropped 3; count of bases not matched to a gene: 10. The CDR3 bases are TGTGCCACCTACAGGGGAATGGGGACAGATACGCAGTATTTT. Its protein is CATYRGMGTDTQYF.

The rearrangement joins TRBV7-8 to TRBJ2-7; 9 bases match TRBD2. Trimming cost V 1 base and J 5 bases; bases outside gene matches: 6. This CDR3 contains 15 residues. CDR1 SGHVS and CDR2 FQNEAQ come from the germline V gene. The CDR3 DNA follows: TGTGCCAGCAGCTTAGTGGTAGCGGGAGTGGACGAGCAGTACTTC. It encodes CASSLVVAGVDEQYF.

The chain recombines TRBV5-6 with TRBJ2-7, with 8 positions matching TRBD2. Trimming removed 3 bases from V and 0 bases from J; junction bases left unmatched: 14. Germline V gene lookup returns CDR1 SGHDT and CDR2 YYEEEE. This CDR3 is built from 18 residues. The chain's CDR3 is CASSSGRFGGAGSYEQYF. DNA of the CDR3: TGTGCCAGCAGCTCGGGGCGTTTCGGGGGGGCAGGCTCCTACGAGCAGTACTTC.